This T cell receptor (beta chain) comes out of a study of blood T cell repertoires in COVID-19 (dated by TCRdb to the early 2020s). Study-wide context: Samples covering the acute and convalescent phases of COVID-19 were provided by collaborators in the United States, Italy and Spain. The material from the prospective study consisted of cDNA or gDNA derived from T cells, B-cell-depleted T cells, or PBMCs. Deeply sampled blood TCRbeta repertoires from subjects exposed to, actively infected with, or recovered from COVID-19 were included in the dataset. The repertoires were made available in a free public database intended to serve as a resource for research on the immune response to SARS-CoV-2. The samples were drawn from the first 160 participants of the ongoing ImmuneRACE study and from more than 1,000 subjects provided by 6 global collaborators. Nearly every sample came with metadata listing a de-identified subject ID, COVID-19 status, age in years and sex. HLA class I and class II types, where available, came from metadata supplied by the sample provider rather than from assay-based typing. Beyond this particular receptor, the publication reports: Clinical and demographic metadata were provided uncurated, with the amount varying by source and participant.

The immunoSEQ Assay, a bias-controlled multiplex PCR, was used to amplify TCRbeta CDR3 regions from genomic DNA. The original pipeline was this. The number of nucleated cells in each sample was estimated by amplification of reference gene primers within the assay. To quantify the absolute abundance of each unique TCRbeta CDR3 rearrangement, sequence reads were collapsed and filtered. Productive Simpson clonality was computed per sample as the square root of Simpson's diversity index over productive rearrangements. In TCRdb, the immuneACCESS table is reduced to in-frame sequences with V and J assigned. These tables do not hold every clone; where another copy was compared, an unresolved V gene accounts for under half, and the others remain unexplained. V and J calls and clone size are given by that table; D and trimming were obtained from the DNA. Counted in this sample were some 340,000 clones; 85% of them appeared once. The top ten constitute approximately 3.6% of the sample.

The germline ends are 25 bases apart after V is trimmed by 6 bases and J by 7 bases. The CDR3 sequence holds 16 residues, the cysteine and phenylalanine included. Just the 48-base CDR3 DNA is kept, in frame starting at base 1. From the germline V gene, CDR1 is SGHRS and CDR2 is YFSETQ. Whole blood was collected in K2EDTA tubes by collaborating institutions according to the institutions' own protocols. For TCRbeta analysis, collaborator samples were shipped as frozen whole blood, as isolated PBMCs, or as DNA extracted from either sample type. In regard to this clone: Which antigen it targets is not known. Base qualities are not recorded, but no much larger clone differs from it by a single base.

The receptor chain draws on TRBV5-1 and TRBJ1-1; the D gene is possibly TRBD1, with 6 bases matching. Source material: peripheral blood. The receptor was derived from a woman in her late teens or twenties with acute or convalescent COVID-19. The nucleotide sequence reads as follows: TGCGCCAGCACGCGACTACCTTCAGGGGTCGTCAGTGAAGCTTTCTTT. Its protein reads: CASTRLPSGVVSEAFF. The CDR3, completed at both ends by the reference TRBV5-1 and TRBJ1-1 genes, gives the full variable domain KAGVTQTPRYLIKTRGQQVTLSCSPISGHRSVSWYQQTPGQGLQFLFEYFSETQRNKGNFPGRFSGRQFSNSRSEMNVSTLELGDSALYLCASTRLPSGVVSEAFFGQGTRLTVV.